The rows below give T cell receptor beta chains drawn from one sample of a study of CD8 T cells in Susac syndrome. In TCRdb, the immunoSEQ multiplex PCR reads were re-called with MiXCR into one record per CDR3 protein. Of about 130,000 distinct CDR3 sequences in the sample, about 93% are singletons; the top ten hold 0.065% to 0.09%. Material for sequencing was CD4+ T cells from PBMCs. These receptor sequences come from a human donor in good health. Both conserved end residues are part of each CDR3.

CDR3 protein: CASSPSTGNTEAFF
J gene: TRBJ1-1
V gene: TRBV18

CDR3 protein: CASSFDELNTEAFF
J gene: TRBJ1-1
V gene: TRBV7-8

CDR3 protein: CASSLVAVEKLFF
J gene: TRBJ1-4
V gene: TRBV7-9

CDR3 protein: CSARAGRLAEAFF
J gene: TRBJ1-1
V gene: TRBV20-1

CDR3 protein: CSASGITGTYEQYF
J gene: TRBJ2-7
V gene: TRBV20-1

CDR3 protein: CASSHSDLGNTIYF
J gene: TRBJ1-3
V gene: TRBV3-1

CDR3 protein: CASSPGQGNGYTF
J gene: TRBJ1-2
V gene: TRBV12-3/TRBV12-4

CDR3 protein: CASSPFRGGVGTTEAFF
J gene: TRBJ1-1
V gene: TRBV9

CDR3 protein: CASSPSSGRALGYGYTF
J gene: TRBJ1-2
V gene: TRBV7-2

CDR3 protein: CASSDRGGTEKLFF
J gene: TRBJ1-4
V gene: TRBV2

CDR3 protein: CASSPRTSGSHEQYF
J gene: TRBJ2-7
V gene: TRBV19

CDR3 protein: CASSPDGTSGPYEQYF
J gene: TRBJ2-7
V gene: TRBV5-1

CDR3 protein: CASSFRAGNTIYF
J gene: TRBJ1-3
V gene: TRBV7-2

CDR3 protein: CASSQDSGGEQYF
J gene: TRBJ2-7
V gene: TRBV4-1

CDR3 protein: CASSLSVSYEQYF
J gene: TRBJ2-7
V gene: TRBV11-2

CDR3 protein: CSVRPRGSFPDTQYF
J gene: TRBJ2-3
V gene: TRBV29-1

CDR3 protein: CSVGSGINTGELFF
J gene: TRBJ2-2
V gene: TRBV29-1

CDR3 protein: CATRDRGDAEAFF
J gene: TRBJ1-1
V gene: TRBV19

CDR3 protein: CASRIGRAGEQYF
J gene: TRBJ2-7
V gene: TRBV3-1

CDR3 protein: CASSFDPYNEQFF
J gene: TRBJ2-1
V gene: TRBV7-2

CDR3 protein: CASSFGPVAGQETQYF
J gene: TRBJ2-5
V gene: TRBV5-1

CDR3 protein: CASSSPSGTPGLPRYEQYF
J gene: TRBJ2-7
V gene: TRBV6-5

CDR3 protein: CASSFLQNRVGYTF
J gene: TRBJ1-2
V gene: TRBV6-5

CDR3 protein: CASSQEPAGTGELFF
J gene: TRBJ2-2
V gene: TRBV4-3

CDR3 protein: CSARAPGDSMVEQFF
J gene: TRBJ2-1
V gene: TRBV20-1

CDR3 protein: CASSLPTGRDTQYF
J gene: TRBJ2-3
V gene: TRBV6-6

CDR3 protein: CASSPLGSSYNSPLHF
J gene: TRBJ1-6
V gene: TRBV3-1

CDR3 protein: CASSLVRGSDYEQYF
J gene: TRBJ2-7
V gene: TRBV7-2

CDR3 protein: CSVQLALSTDTQYF
J gene: TRBJ2-3
V gene: TRBV29-1

CDR3 protein: CASSLRGLKSSYEQYF
J gene: TRBJ2-7
V gene: TRBV3-1

CDR3 protein: CASSIRTGGNQPQHF
J gene: TRBJ1-5
V gene: TRBV19

CDR3 protein: CASSPKRVIYNEQFF
J gene: TRBJ2-1
V gene: TRBV7-9

CDR3 protein: CASSSGTGSGNQPQHF
J gene: TRBJ1-5
V gene: TRBV7-2

CDR3 protein: CSVAKRENGRVNEQFF
J gene: TRBJ2-1
V gene: TRBV20-1

CDR3 protein: CSASPSGRLRYNEQFF
J gene: TRBJ2-1
V gene: TRBV20-1

CDR3 protein: CASSFYRDQPQHF
J gene: TRBJ1-5
V gene: TRBV3-1

CDR3 protein: CASRSETRTEQYF
J gene: TRBJ2-7
V gene: TRBV6-5

CDR3 protein: CSARDLPGNTIYF
J gene: TRBJ1-3
V gene: TRBV20-1

CDR3 protein: CASTSGSGANVLTF
J gene: TRBJ2-6
V gene: TRBV19

CDR3 protein: CASSLVREREDTQYF
J gene: TRBJ2-3
V gene: TRBV5-6

CDR3 protein: CASSYRTDPNYGYTF
J gene: TRBJ1-2
V gene: TRBV5-1

CDR3 protein: CASSQTLGMNNQPQHF
J gene: TRBJ1-5
V gene: TRBV4-3

CDR3 protein: CASSSTPMWTGEETQYF
J gene: TRBJ2-5
V gene: TRBV5-5

CDR3 protein: CASSLEDTQYF
J gene: TRBJ2-3
V gene: TRBV6-5

CDR3 protein: CASGILNEQYF
J gene: TRBJ2-7
V gene: TRBV7-2

CDR3 protein: CASRSWGNYGYTF
J gene: TRBJ1-2
V gene: TRBV2

CDR3 protein: CASSRSRLETQYF
J gene: TRBJ2-5
V gene: TRBV4-1

CDR3 protein: CSASRDSAMEQYF
J gene: TRBJ2-7
V gene: TRBV20-1

CDR3 protein: CASSQQTGVRYTF
J gene: TRBJ1-2
V gene: TRBV6-6

CDR3 protein: CASSGQIYEAYF
J gene: TRBJ2-7
V gene: TRBV6-2/TRBV6-3

CDR3 protein: CASSLRDSQETQYF
J gene: TRBJ2-5
V gene: TRBV5-1

CDR3 protein: CASSLSPLDEQFF
J gene: TRBJ2-1
V gene: TRBV7-2

CDR3 protein: CASSPSGVRAYEQYF
J gene: TRBJ2-7
V gene: TRBV5-4